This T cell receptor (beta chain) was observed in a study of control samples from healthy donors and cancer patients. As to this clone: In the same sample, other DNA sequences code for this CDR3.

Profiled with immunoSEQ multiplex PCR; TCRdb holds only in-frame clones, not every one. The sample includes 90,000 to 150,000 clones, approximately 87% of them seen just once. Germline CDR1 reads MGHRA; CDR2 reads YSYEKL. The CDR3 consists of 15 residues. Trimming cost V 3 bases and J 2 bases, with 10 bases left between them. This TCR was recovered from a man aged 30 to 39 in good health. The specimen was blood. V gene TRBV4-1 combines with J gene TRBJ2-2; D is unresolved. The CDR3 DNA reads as TGCGCCAGCAGCCAGCCATTAGTAAACACCGGGGAGCTGTTTTTT. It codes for CASSQPLVNTGELFF.